This T cell receptor beta chain is from a study of cytomegalovirus exposure and HLA in healthy donors. This CDR3 comprises 13 residues. CDR1 is MNHEY and CDR2 is SVGAGI in the germline V gene. V was cut by 5 bases and J by 3 bases, with 11 bases left in between. The primer mix had 60 Vbeta and 13 Jbeta primers. Repertoires were generated with immunoSEQ multiplex PCR, while TCRdb's copy carries only in-frame clones and drops some. The sample includes 120,000 to 150,000 clones, around 84% of them seen just once. General study points: Apparent HLA restriction characterized most CMV-associated TCR beta chains in a later analysis. The investigators catalogued 150 or so TCR beta chains as cytomegalovirus-associated. While the bulk of TCR sequences proved rare, some public TCRs turned up in many donors. CMV serostatus stood as the only immune exposure information on hand.

As for this clone: Its antigen is unidentified.

This chain links TRBV6-5 with TRBJ2-7; a possible D gene is TRBD1 (5 bases). Sample: PBMCs. The origin of this receptor is a boy aged 2 to 10 in good health and CMV-seronegative. The CDR3 nucleotides read TGTGCCAGCAGTAGACAGAAATTCTACGAGCAGTACTTC. It codes for CASSRQKFYEQYF.